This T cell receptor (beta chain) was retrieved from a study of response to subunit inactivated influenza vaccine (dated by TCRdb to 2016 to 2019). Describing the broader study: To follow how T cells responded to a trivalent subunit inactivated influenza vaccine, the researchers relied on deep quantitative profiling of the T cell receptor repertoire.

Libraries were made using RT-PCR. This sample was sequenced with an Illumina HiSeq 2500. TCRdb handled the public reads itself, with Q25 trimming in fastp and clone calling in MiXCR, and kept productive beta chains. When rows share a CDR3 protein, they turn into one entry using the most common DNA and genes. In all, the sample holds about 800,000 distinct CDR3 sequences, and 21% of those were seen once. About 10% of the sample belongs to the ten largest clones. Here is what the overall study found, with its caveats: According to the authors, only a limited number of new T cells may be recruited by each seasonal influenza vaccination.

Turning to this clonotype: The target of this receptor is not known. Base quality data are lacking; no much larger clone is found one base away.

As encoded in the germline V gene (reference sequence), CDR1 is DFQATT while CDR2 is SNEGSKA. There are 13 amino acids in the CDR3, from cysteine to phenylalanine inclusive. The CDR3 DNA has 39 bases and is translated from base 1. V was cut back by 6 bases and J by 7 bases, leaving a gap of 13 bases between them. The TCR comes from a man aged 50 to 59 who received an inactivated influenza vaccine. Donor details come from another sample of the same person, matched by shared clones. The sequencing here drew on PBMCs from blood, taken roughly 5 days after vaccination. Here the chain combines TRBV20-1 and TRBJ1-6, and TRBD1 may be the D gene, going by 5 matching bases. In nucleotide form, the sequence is TGCAGTGCCAGCCGGGACCTAAATTCACCCCTCCACTTT. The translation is CSASRDLNSPLHF.